This T cell receptor beta chain derives from a study of shared clonotypes between healthy human individuals. Generated by immunoSEQ multiplex PCR, the TCRdb table keeps only in-frame clones and is missing some. Of some 1 million clones in the sample, around 75% were seen once. The CDR3 has 11 amino acids. Per the germline V gene, CDR1 is ENHRY and CDR2 is SYGVKD. J gave up 13 bases and V 10 bases, and 8 bases lay outside the gene matches. The sequencing input was memory CD4+ T cells sorted from blood. Sample subset: CD45RA-negative fraction. This receptor was taken from a man aged 18 to 29 in good health. This chain joins TRBV10-3 and TRBJ2-1; 9 nucleotides agree with TRBD1. In nucleotides, the CDR3 is TGTGCCACAGGACAGGGGATCGAACAGTTCTTC. Protein product: CATGQGIEQFF.